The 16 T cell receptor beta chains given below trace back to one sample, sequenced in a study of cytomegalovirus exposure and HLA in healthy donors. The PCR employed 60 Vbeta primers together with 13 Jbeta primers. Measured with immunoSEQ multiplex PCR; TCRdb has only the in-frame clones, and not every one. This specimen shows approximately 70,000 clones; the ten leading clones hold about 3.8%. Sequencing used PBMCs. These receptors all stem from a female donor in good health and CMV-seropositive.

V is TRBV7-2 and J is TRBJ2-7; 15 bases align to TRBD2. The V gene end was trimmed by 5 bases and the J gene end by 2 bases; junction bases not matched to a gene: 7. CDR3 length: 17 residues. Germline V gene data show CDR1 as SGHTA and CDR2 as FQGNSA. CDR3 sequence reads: CASSDGTSGGPPYEQYF. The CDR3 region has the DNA TGTGCCAGCAGCGACGGGACTAGCGGGGGGCCCCCCTACGAGCAGTACTTC.

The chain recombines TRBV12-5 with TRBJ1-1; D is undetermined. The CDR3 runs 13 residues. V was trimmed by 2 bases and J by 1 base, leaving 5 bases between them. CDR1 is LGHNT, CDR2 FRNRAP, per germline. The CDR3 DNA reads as TGTGCTAGTGGTTTGCAGGAGAACACTGAAGCTTTCTTT. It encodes CASGLQENTEAFF.

Written as DNA, the CDR3 is TGTGCCAGCAGCTTAGTAGCATCTGGAAACACCATATATTTT. Protein: CASSLVASGNTIYF. This sequence joins TRBV7-8 and TRBJ1-3; D gene unclear. V dropped 1 base and J dropped 1 base, with 5 bases sitting between them. This CDR3 region has 14 residues. CDR1 and CDR2 from the germline V gene are SGHVS and FQNEAQ.

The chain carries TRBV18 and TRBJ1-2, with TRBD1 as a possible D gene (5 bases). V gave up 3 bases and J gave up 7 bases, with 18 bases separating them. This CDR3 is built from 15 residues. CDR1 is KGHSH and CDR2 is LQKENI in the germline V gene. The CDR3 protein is CASSPLTPGQSGYTF. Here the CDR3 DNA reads TGTGCCAGCTCACCGCTTACCCCAGGGCAGAGTGGCTACACCTTC.

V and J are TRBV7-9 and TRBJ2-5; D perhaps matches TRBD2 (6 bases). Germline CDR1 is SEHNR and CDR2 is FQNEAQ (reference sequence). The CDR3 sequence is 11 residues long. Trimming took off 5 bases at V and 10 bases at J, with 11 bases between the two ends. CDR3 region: CASSPLASQYF. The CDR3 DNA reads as TGTGCCAGCAGCCCACTAGCCAGCCAGTACTTC.

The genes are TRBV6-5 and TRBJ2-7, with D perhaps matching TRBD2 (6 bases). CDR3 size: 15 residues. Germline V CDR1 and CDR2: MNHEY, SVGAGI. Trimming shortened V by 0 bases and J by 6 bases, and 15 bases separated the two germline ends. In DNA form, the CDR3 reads TGTGCCAGCAGTTACTCAGGCGGGGCCTCTTCCGAGCAGTACTTC. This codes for CASSYSGGASSEQYF.

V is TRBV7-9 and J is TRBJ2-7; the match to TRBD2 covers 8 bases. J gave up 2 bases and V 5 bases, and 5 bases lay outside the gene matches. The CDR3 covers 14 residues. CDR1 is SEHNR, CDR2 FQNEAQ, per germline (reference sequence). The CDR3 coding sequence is TGTGCCAGCAGCGGTAGCGGGGCCCCCTACGAGCAGTACTTC. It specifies CASSGSGAPYEQYF.

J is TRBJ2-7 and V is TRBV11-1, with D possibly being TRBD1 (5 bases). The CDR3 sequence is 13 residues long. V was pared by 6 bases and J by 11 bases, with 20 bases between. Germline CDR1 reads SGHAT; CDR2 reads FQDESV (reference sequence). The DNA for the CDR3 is TGTGCCAGCAGAGGTATTGGGGCCCCACGGGAGTACTTC. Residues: CASRGIGAPREYF.

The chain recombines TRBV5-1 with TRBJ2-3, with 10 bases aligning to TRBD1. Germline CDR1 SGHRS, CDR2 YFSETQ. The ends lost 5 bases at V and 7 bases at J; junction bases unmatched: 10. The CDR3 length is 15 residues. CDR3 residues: CASRGGTGVGNTQYF. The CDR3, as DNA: TGCGCCAGCAGAGGCGGGACAGGGGTGGGAAATACGCAGTATTTT.

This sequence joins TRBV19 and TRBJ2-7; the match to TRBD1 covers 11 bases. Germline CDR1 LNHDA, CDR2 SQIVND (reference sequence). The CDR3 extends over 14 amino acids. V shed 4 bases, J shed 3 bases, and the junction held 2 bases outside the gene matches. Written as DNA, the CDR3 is TGTGCCAGTAGTACGGGACAGGGGGTCTACGAGCAGTACTTC. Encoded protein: CASSTGQGVYEQYF.

The CDR3 DNA reads TGTGCCAGCAGCGTAGTGCCGAATGCGGGGTCAGTCAATGAGCAGTTCTTC. This codes for CASSVVPNAGSVNEQFF. This rearrangement joins TRBV9 to TRBJ2-1; perhaps TRBD2 as D (6 bases). The CDR3 has 17 residues. The germline CDR1 and CDR2 sequences are SGDLS and YYNGEE. V lost 0 bases and J 6 bases, leaving 19 bases between the germline ends.

CDR3 DNA: TGTGCCAGCAGCTTAAGGGGTTCCTACGAGCAGTACTTC. The encoded protein is CASSLRGSYEQYF. V usage is TRBV7-9 and J usage is TRBJ2-7; a possible D gene is TRBD1 (5 bases). Germline-derived CDR1 and CDR2 are SEHNR and FQNEAQ (reference sequence). CDR3 length: 13 residues. V was cut by 2 bases and J by 1 base, with 6 bases left in between.

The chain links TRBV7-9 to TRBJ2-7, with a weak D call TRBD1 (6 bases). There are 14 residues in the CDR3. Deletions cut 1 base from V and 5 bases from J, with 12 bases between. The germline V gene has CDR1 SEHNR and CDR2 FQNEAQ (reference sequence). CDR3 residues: CASSLVQGNDEQYF. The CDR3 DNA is TGTGCCAGCAGCTTAGTCCAGGGGAATGACGAGCAGTACTTC.

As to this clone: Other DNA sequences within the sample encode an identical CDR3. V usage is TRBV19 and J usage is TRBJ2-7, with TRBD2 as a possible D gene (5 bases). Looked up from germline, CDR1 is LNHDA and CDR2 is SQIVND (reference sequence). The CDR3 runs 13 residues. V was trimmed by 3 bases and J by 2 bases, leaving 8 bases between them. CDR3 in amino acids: CASSIPGAYEQYF. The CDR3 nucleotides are TGTGCCAGTAGTATTCCCGGGGCCTACGAGCAGTACTTC.

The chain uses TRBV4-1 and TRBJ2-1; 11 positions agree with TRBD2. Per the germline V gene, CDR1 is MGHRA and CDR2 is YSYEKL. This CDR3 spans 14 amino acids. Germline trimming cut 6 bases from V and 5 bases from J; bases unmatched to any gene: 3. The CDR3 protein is CASRASGGHNEQFF. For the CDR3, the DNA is TGCGCCAGCAGAGCTAGCGGGGGGCACAATGAGCAGTTCTTC.

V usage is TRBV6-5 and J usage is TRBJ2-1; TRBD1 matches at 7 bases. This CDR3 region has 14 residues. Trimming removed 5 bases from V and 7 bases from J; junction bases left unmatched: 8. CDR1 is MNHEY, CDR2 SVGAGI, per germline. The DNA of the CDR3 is TGTGCCAGCAGTCACGGACAGGACGGGAATGAGCAGTTCTTC. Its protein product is CASSHGQDGNEQFF.